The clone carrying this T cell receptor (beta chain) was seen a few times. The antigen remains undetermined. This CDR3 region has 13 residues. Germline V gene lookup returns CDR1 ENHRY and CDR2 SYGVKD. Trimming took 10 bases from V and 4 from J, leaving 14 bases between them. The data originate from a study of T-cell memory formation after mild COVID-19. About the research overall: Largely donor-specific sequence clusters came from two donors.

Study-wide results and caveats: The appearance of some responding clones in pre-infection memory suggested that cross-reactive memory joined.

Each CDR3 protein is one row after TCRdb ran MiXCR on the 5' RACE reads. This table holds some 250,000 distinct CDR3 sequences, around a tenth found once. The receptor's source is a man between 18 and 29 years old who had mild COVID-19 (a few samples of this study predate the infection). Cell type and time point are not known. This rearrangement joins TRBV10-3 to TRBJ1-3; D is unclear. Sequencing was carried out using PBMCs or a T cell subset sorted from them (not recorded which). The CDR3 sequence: CATKAMGGNTIYF. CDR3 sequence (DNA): TGTGCCACAAAGGCGATGGGAGGAAACACCATATATTTT.